Listed below are T cell receptor beta chains from one sample, sequenced in a study of a mutant IDH1 vaccine in newly diagnosed glioma. Sequencing used immunoSEQ multiplex PCR; TCRdb keeps in-frame clones, though not all of them. Of 45,000 to 60,000 clones listed, roughly 91% are singletons. The antigens of these receptors remain unknown. This material consisted of PBMCs, taken from a glioma patient whose treatment included an IDH1 peptide vaccine. The receptor set was obtained from a woman aged 40 to 50 with glioma. Each CDR3 is given with its conserved first and last residue. The D gene is left open where the match is weak. Rows give clone size only sometimes, using once, few, many, or a class for an expanded clone.

V	D	J	size	CDR3	DNA
TRBV7-2	TRBD1	TRBJ2-5	-	CASSSGQSPETQYF	TGTGCCAGCAGCTCGGGACAGTCACCAGAGACCCAGTACTTC
TRBV4-1	-	TRBJ2-7	-	CASSQVTGPLYEQYF	TGCGCCAGCAGCCAAGTTACAGGCCCCCTCTACGAGCAGTACTTC
TRBV28	-	TRBJ2-7	-	CAASRIHSYEQYF	TGTGCCGCCTCGAGAATACACTCCTACGAGCAGTACTTC
TRBV4-3	TRBD1	TRBJ1-2	-	CASSQGAPSARGTAPLYGYTF	TGCGCCAGCAGCCAAGGTGCCCCCTCGGCCCGCGGGACAGCTCCACTCTATGGCTACACCTTC
TRBV7-8	-	TRBJ1-1	-	CASSLSSPWGSSRDTEAFF	TGTGCCAGCAGCTTATCATCCCCATGGGGCAGCTCGCGGGATACTGAAGCTTTCTTT
TRBV14	-	TRBJ2-2	-	CASSQAHAGELFF	TGTGCCAGCAGCCAAGCCCATGCCGGGGAGCTGTTTTTT
TRBV16	TRBD1	TRBJ1-2	-	CASSPRQGNYGYTF	TGTGCCAGCAGCCCCCGACAGGGGAACTATGGCTACACCTTC
TRBV2	-	TRBJ1-2	-	CASRDPGVHGYTF	TGTGCCAGCAGGGACCCAGGGGTTCATGGCTACACCTTC
TRBV5-1	TRBD1	TRBJ1-1	-	CASSLTGADTEAFF	TGCGCCAGCAGCCTGACAGGGGCAGACACTGAAGCTTTCTTT
TRBV6-1	-	TRBJ1-1	-	CASTGGANTEAFF	TGTGCCAGCACCGGGGGGGCTAACACTGAAGCTTTCTTT
TRBV4-2	TRBD1	TRBJ2-7	few	CASSQERQGWYEQYF	TGTGCCAGCAGCCAAGAGAGACAGGGCTGGTACGAGCAGTACTTC
TRBV28	-	TRBJ2-2	-	CASSFPGHGRDTGELFF	TGTGCCAGCAGTTTCCCGGGACACGGGCGGGACACCGGGGAGCTGTTTTTT
TRBV27	-	TRBJ1-3	-	CASSPRPPRQFIRSGNTIYF	TGTGCCAGCAGTCCACGCCCCCCAAGACAGTTTATCCGCTCTGGAAACACCATATATTTT
TRBV11-2	-	TRBJ1-1	-	CASTFRGGRALNTEAFF	TGTGCCAGCACCTTCAGGGGAGGGCGAGCCCTGAACACTGAAGCTTTCTTT
TRBV7-3	-	TRBJ2-2	few	CASSLNLGSTGELFF	TGTGCCAGCAGCTTAAACCTGGGTTCCACCGGGGAGCTGTTTTTT
TRBV4-1	-	TRBJ1-1	-	CASSQERGVGTEAFF	TGCGCCAGCAGCCAAGAGAGGGGTGTCGGCACTGAAGCTTTCTTT
TRBV6-1	-	TRBJ2-1	-	CASSEAGTSYNEQFF	TGTGCCAGCAGTGAGGCCGGGACATCCTACAATGAGCAGTTCTTC
TRBV5-8	-	TRBJ1-2	-	CASSLVMGAVGYTF	TGTGCCAGCAGCTTGGTTATGGGGGCGGTCGGCTACACCTTC
TRBV19	-	TRBJ2-1	-	CASSRGAGAEQFF	TGTGCCAGTAGCCGCGGAGCAGGGGCTGAGCAGTTCTTC
TRBV7-9	TRBD1	TRBJ1-1	-	CASSVWTGGVNTEAFF	TGTGCCAGCAGCGTCTGGACAGGGGGAGTGAACACTGAAGCTTTCTTT
TRBV7-2	-	TRBJ2-7	-	CASSPGRNYEQYF	TGTGCCAGCAGCCCCGGGCGGAACTACGAGCAGTACTTC
TRBV7-2	TRBD1	TRBJ2-5	-	CASSWTGTGKETQYF	TGTGCCAGCAGCTGGACCGGGACAGGGAAAGAGACCCAGTACTTC
TRBV9	-	TRBJ2-5	-	CASSNSVQETQYF	TGTGCCAGCAGTAATAGCGTTCAAGAGACCCAGTACTTC
TRBV23-1	-	TRBJ1-2	-	CASSPRPGEGGYTF	TGCGCCAGCAGCCCCCGGCCCGGGGAAGGCGGCTACACCTTC
TRBV18	-	TRBJ1-5	-	CASSPFNRQSNQPQHF	TGTGCCAGCTCACCATTTAATAGACAAAGCAATCAGCCCCAGCATTTT
TRBV5-1	-	TRBJ1-1	-	CASSLGGTTKNTEAFF	TGCGCCAGCAGCTTGGGAGGGACCACTAAGAACACTGAAGCTTTCTTT
TRBV4-2	-	TRBJ1-2	-	CASSQVMQGANYGYTF	TGTGCCAGCAGCCAAGTGATGCAGGGAGCTAACTATGGCTACACCTTC
TRBV18	-	TRBJ2-5	-	CASSPLQIQETQYF	TGTGCCAGCTCACCGTTGCAGATCCAAGAGACCCAGTACTTC
TRBV6-5	-	TRBJ2-4	-	CATKAWGDIQYF	TGTGCCACCAAGGCGTGGGGGGACATTCAGTACTTC
TRBV11-2	-	TRBJ2-7	-	CASTLRSGFYEQYF	TGTGCCAGCACCCTCCGTTCAGGGTTCTACGAGCAGTACTTC
TRBV30	TRBD2	TRBJ2-3	-	CAWSGLAGDTQYF	TGTGCCTGGAGTGGACTAGCGGGAGATACGCAGTATTTT
TRBV6-1	-	TRBJ1-1	-	CASSEQDRGEAFF	TGTGCCAGCAGTGAACAGGATAGGGGTGAAGCTTTCTTT
TRBV2	-	TRBJ2-2	-	CASRGNLGNGELFF	TGTGCCAGCAGAGGGAACTTGGGGAACGGGGAGCTGTTTTTT
TRBV10-3	-	TRBJ1-1	-	CAISEPVLPEAFF	TGTGCCATCAGTGAGCCCGTTCTTCCTGAAGCTTTCTTT
TRBV5-1	-	TRBJ1-2	-	CASSPGVQDGYTF	TGCGCCAGCAGCCCCGGCGTCCAGGATGGCTACACCTTC
TRBV11-2	-	TRBJ2-5	-	CASSLAGGGGTETQYF	TGTGCCAGCAGCTTAGCTGGAGGAGGGGGCACGGAGACCCAGTACTTC
TRBV25-1	TRBD2	TRBJ2-6	-	CASSVAGTGANVLTF	TGTGCCAGCAGTGTAGCGGGAACTGGGGCCAACGTCCTGACTTTC
TRBV7-2	TRBD2	TRBJ2-1	-	CASSSRLAGYNEQFF	TGTGCCAGCAGCTCCCGACTAGCGGGGTACAATGAGCAGTTCTTC
TRBV27	-	TRBJ1-1	-	CASSLWPAGDTEAFF	TGTGCCAGCAGTTTATGGCCGGCCGGGGACACTGAAGCTTTCTTT
TRBV7-9	-	TRBJ2-2	-	CASSYGLGELFF	TGTGCCAGCAGCTACGGTCTGGGGGAGCTGTTTTTT
TRBV6-6	TRBD1	TRBJ1-2	-	CASRSFTGAGGYTF	TGTGCCAGCAGATCCTTCACAGGGGCCGGTGGCTACACCTTC
TRBV14	-	TRBJ2-7	-	CASSLAGLTYEQYF	TGTGCCAGCAGCCTAGCCGGACTCACCTACGAGCAGTACTTC
TRBV6-5	TRBD1	TRBJ1-1	-	CASSHRDRHTEAFF	TGTGCCAGCAGCCACCGGGACAGGCACACTGAAGCTTTCTTT
TRBV6-5	-	TRBJ2-1	-	CASRKPAPYNEQFF	TGTGCCAGCAGGAAGCCCGCGCCCTACAATGAGCAGTTCTTC
TRBV4-1	-	TRBJ1-2	-	CASSPISLFGYGYTF	TGCGCCAGCAGCCCCATCAGCTTATTTGGCTATGGCTACACCTTC
TRBV19	TRBD1	TRBJ1-2	once	CASSTRQGSSYGYTF	TGTGCCAGTAGTACCCGACAGGGCTCCTCCTATGGCTACACCTTC
TRBV5-1	TRBD2	TRBJ2-1	once	CASQLLAGEYNEQFF	TGCGCCAGCCAATTACTTGCGGGGGAGTACAATGAGCAGTTCTTC
TRBV25-1	TRBD1	TRBJ1-2	few	CASRGTGEWYGYTF	TGTGCCAGCAGGGGGACAGGGGAATGGTATGGCTACACCTTC
TRBV20-1	TRBD1	TRBJ2-5	-	CSARRGQTQYF	TGCAGTGCTAGGAGGGGGCAGACCCAGTACTTC
TRBV9	-	TRBJ1-2	-	CASSVTPSYGYTF	TGTGCCAGCAGCGTCACCCCTAGCTATGGCTACACCTTC
TRBV10-3	-	TRBJ2-1	-	CAISEGGNEQFF	TGTGCCATCAGTGAGGGGGGTAATGAGCAGTTCTTC
TRBV5-8	-	TRBJ1-2	few	CASTWGRRQSGYTF	TGTGCCAGCACGTGGGGGAGGCGTCAGTCTGGCTACACCTTC
TRBV5-1	-	TRBJ2-7	-	CASSLVGGTYEQYF	TGCGCCAGCAGCTTGGTCGGGGGAACCTACGAGCAGTACTTC